This entry concerns a single T cell receptor beta chain. This sample is drawn from a study of human CD8 memory T cell subsets. The TCR beta sequencing libraries came from UMI-labeled 5' RACE. In the original processing: Whichever TCR beta library was examined, it held between roughly 2,800 and 20,000 functional CDR3 beta clonotypes. TCRdb reprocessed the 5' RACE reads and keeps a single row for each CDR3 protein, giving no DNA. TCRdb, not the authors, supplied the V and J calls. The sample has 15,000 to 20,000 distinct CDR3 sequences, and its top ten clones hold around 5.8%. The RNA's source was duplicate vials of approximately 150,000 sorted CD8+ T cells per subset. This CDR3 has 16 residues. Germline V gene data show CDR1 as SGHAT and CDR2 as FQDESV (reference sequence).

The sample consisted of CD8+ T cells from PBMCs. The receptor comes from a human donor in good health. The J gene is TRBJ2-1, the V gene TRBV11-1; TCRdb indicates TRBD1, and absent DNA this call remains unverified. The CDR3: CASSPRQGSYYNEQFF.